A selection of T cell receptor beta chains follows, all from one sample in a study of T cells in narcolepsy. Assay: immunoSEQ multiplex PCR; the TCRdb copy retains only in-frame clones and omits some. The table includes 30,000 or so clones, about 80% detected once. The sample was CD45RA- memory CD4+ T cells from PBMCs. The source is a human donor with narcolepsy. The CDR3 runs from the conserved cysteine through the conserved F or W. Each record gives: D gene, V gene, J gene, clone size, CDR3 protein, CDR3 DNA. The D gene is left open where the match is weak. The size of a clone is reported for some rows only, either as once, few or many, or as a class for expanded clones.

d_call: NA; v_call: TRBV7-2; j_call: TRBJ1-5; clone_size: NA; cdr3_aa: CASSPESSQPQHF; cdr3_nt: TGTGCCAGCAGCCCCGAGTCTTCTCAGCCCCAGCATTTT
d_call: TRBD1; v_call: TRBV18; j_call: TRBJ2-7; clone_size: NA; cdr3_aa: CASSPGQGFGEQYF; cdr3_nt: TGTGCCAGCTCACCGGGACAGGGATTCGGCGAGCAGTACTTC
d_call: TRBD1; v_call: TRBV7-3; j_call: TRBJ2-7; clone_size: NA; cdr3_aa: CASSPPRGQGAIYEQYF; cdr3_nt: TGTGCCAGCAGCCCTCCCCGCGGACAGGGGGCTATATACGAGCAGTACTTC
d_call: NA; v_call: TRBV28; j_call: TRBJ1-2; clone_size: NA; cdr3_aa: CASSYRDGYYGYTF; cdr3_nt: TGTGCCAGCAGTTACCGGGACGGATACTATGGCTACACCTTC
d_call: NA; v_call: TRBV5-4; j_call: TRBJ2-3; clone_size: NA; cdr3_aa: CASSRKGGALDTQYF; cdr3_nt: TGTGCCAGCAGCCGGAAGGGGGGGGCCTTGGATACGCAGTATTTT
d_call: TRBD1; v_call: TRBV7-9; j_call: TRBJ2-5; clone_size: NA; cdr3_aa: CASSQDRGRETQYF; cdr3_nt: TGTGCCAGCAGCCAAGACAGGGGACGGGAGACCCAGTACTTC
d_call: NA; v_call: TRBV11-2; j_call: TRBJ2-3; clone_size: NA; cdr3_aa: CASSPRLYPETDTQYF; cdr3_nt: TGTGCCAGCAGCCCTAGATTGTACCCGGAGACAGATACGCAGTATTTT
d_call: NA; v_call: TRBV29-1; j_call: TRBJ1-1; clone_size: NA; cdr3_aa: CSVGGGGLTEAFF; cdr3_nt: TGCAGCGTTGGCGGGGGGGGGCTCACTGAAGCTTTCTTT
d_call: NA; v_call: TRBV5-6; j_call: TRBJ2-4; clone_size: few; cdr3_aa: CASSLAAGAPKNIQYF; cdr3_nt: TGTGCCAGCAGCTTGGCGGCGGGGGCTCCCAAAAACATTCAGTACTTC
d_call: TRBD1; v_call: TRBV9; j_call: TRBJ1-6; clone_size: few; cdr3_aa: CASSASGTGKESPLHF; cdr3_nt: TGTGCCAGCAGCGCCTCCGGGACAGGAAAAGAGTCACCCCTCCACTTT
d_call: NA; v_call: TRBV5-8; j_call: TRBJ2-3; clone_size: few; cdr3_aa: CASSWGFSDTQYF; cdr3_nt: TGTGCCAGCAGCTGGGGATTTTCAGATACGCAGTATTTT
d_call: TRBD1; v_call: TRBV11-2; j_call: TRBJ1-4; clone_size: once; cdr3_aa: CASSLGGQGVFRNEKLFF; cdr3_nt: TGTGCCAGCAGCCTGGGGGGACAGGGGGTTTTTCGAAATGAAAAACTGTTTTTT
d_call: NA; v_call: TRBV6-1; j_call: TRBJ2-7; clone_size: NA; cdr3_aa: CASVKTGPYEQYF; cdr3_nt: TGTGCCAGTGTTAAGACAGGCCCCTACGAGCAGTACTTC
d_call: TRBD1; v_call: TRBV4-1; j_call: TRBJ1-5; clone_size: NA; cdr3_aa: CASSRDRVNQPQHF; cdr3_nt: TGCGCCAGCAGCCGGGACAGGGTCAATCAGCCCCAGCATTTT
d_call: NA; v_call: TRBV29-1; j_call: TRBJ1-5; clone_size: NA; cdr3_aa: CSVAQGSGNQPQHF; cdr3_nt: TGCAGCGTTGCACAGGGTAGTGGCAATCAGCCCCAGCATTTT
d_call: TRBD1; v_call: TRBV15; j_call: TRBJ1-1; clone_size: once; cdr3_aa: CATSWDRKTEAFF; cdr3_nt: TGTGCCACCAGCTGGGACAGGAAAACTGAAGCTTTCTTT
d_call: NA; v_call: TRBV6-1; j_call: TRBJ1-1; clone_size: NA; cdr3_aa: CASSGLGLNTEAFF; cdr3_nt: TGTGCCAGCAGTGGTCTGGGACTGAACACTGAAGCTTTCTTT
d_call: NA; v_call: TRBV6-1; j_call: TRBJ2-1; clone_size: NA; cdr3_aa: CASSPRQGGYNEQFF; cdr3_nt: TGTGCCAGCAGTCCCCGCCAGGGGGGTTACAATGAGCAGTTCTTC
d_call: NA; v_call: TRBV15; j_call: TRBJ2-3; clone_size: NA; cdr3_aa: CATSRDLPGVTDTQYF; cdr3_nt: TGTGCCACCAGCAGAGATCTTCCGGGGGTCACAGATACGCAGTATTTT
d_call: NA; v_call: TRBV6-1; j_call: TRBJ1-2; clone_size: NA; cdr3_aa: CASRPFERYGYTF; cdr3_nt: TGTGCCAGCAGGCCCTTCGAACGCTATGGCTACACCTTC
d_call: NA; v_call: TRBV6-6; j_call: TRBJ1-2; clone_size: NA; cdr3_aa: CASSYEGLSGYTF; cdr3_nt: TGTGCCAGCAGTTACGAAGGGTTAAGCGGCTACACCTTC
d_call: NA; v_call: TRBV4-2; j_call: TRBJ1-2; clone_size: NA; cdr3_aa: CASSQARGPEYGYTF; cdr3_nt: TGTGCCAGCAGCCAAGCAAGGGGTCCCGAATATGGCTACACCTTC
d_call: TRBD1; v_call: TRBV14; j_call: TRBJ2-5; clone_size: NA; cdr3_aa: CASSLNRGRETQYF; cdr3_nt: TGTGCCAGCAGCCTCAACAGGGGGCGGGAGACCCAGTACTTC
d_call: NA; v_call: TRBV19; j_call: TRBJ1-5; clone_size: NA; cdr3_aa: CASSILRTDMNQPQHF; cdr3_nt: TGTGCCAGTAGTATACTCCGGACGGACATGAATCAGCCCCAGCATTTT
d_call: NA; v_call: TRBV6-1; j_call: TRBJ2-7; clone_size: NA; cdr3_aa: CASSEPGTPPYEQYF; cdr3_nt: TGTGCCAGCAGTGAACCAGGGACGCCACCCTACGAGCAGTACTTC
d_call: TRBD1; v_call: TRBV5-1; j_call: TRBJ2-1; clone_size: NA; cdr3_aa: CASSRTGGLYNEQFF; cdr3_nt: TGCGCCAGCAGCCGGACAGGGGGCTTATACAATGAGCAGTTCTTC
d_call: NA; v_call: TRBV12-5; j_call: TRBJ2-1; clone_size: NA; cdr3_aa: CASGLASFSGQFF; cdr3_nt: TGTGCTAGTGGTTTGGCTTCCTTTAGTGGGCAGTTCTTC
d_call: NA; v_call: TRBV7-2; j_call: TRBJ1-6; clone_size: once; cdr3_aa: CASSTRYSLHF; cdr3_nt: TGTGCCAGCAGCACTCGGTACTCCCTCCACTTT